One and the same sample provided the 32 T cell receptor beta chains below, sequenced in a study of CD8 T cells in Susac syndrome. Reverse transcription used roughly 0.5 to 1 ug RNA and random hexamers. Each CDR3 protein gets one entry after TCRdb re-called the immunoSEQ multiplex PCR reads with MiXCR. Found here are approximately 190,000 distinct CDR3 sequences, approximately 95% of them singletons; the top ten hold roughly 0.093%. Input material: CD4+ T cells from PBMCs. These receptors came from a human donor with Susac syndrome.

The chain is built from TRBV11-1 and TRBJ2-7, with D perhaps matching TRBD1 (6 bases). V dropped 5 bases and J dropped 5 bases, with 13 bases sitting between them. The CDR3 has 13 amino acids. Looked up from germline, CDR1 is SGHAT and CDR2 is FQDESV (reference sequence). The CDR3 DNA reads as TGTGCCAGCAGCCCGGACAGATCCAACGAGCAGTACTTC. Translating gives CASSPDRSNEQYF.

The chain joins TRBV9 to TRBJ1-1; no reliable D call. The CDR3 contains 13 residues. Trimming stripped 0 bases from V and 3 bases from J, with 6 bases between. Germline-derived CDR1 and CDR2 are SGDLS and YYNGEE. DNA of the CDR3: TGTGCCAGCAGCGTAGGGAGGGACACTGAAGCTTTCTTT. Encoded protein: CASSVGRDTEAFF.

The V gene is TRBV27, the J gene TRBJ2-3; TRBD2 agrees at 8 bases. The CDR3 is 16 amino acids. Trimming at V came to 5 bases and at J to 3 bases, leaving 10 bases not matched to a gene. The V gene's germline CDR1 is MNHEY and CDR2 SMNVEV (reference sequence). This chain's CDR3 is CASSLQMLAGTDTQYF. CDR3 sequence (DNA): TGTGCCAGCAGTCTCCAGATGTTAGCGGGGACAGATACGCAGTATTTT.

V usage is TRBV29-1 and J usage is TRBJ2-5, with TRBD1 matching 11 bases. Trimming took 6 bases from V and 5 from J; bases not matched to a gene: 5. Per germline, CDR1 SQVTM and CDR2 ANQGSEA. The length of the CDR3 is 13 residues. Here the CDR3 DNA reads TGCAGCGTCGGGACAGGGGGGTGGGAGACCCAGTACTTC. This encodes CSVGTGGWETQYF.

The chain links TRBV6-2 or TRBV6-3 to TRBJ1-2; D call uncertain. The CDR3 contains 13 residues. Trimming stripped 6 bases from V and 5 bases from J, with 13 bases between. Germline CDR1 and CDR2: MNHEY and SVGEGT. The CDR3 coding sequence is TGTGCCAGCAGCCCCCTCAATGGTTATGGCTACACCTTC. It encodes CASSPLNGYGYTF.

The CDR3 DNA reads as TGTGCCTGGAGTGTAAGGCAGGGGAACTATGGCTACACCTTC. It specifies CAWSVRQGNYGYTF. The chain joins TRBV30 to TRBJ1-2, with D possibly being TRBD1 (6 bases). Trimming took 0 bases from V and 2 from J, leaving 10 bases between them. Germline lookup yields CDR1 GTSNPN and CDR2 SVGIG (reference sequence). This CDR3 has 14 residues.

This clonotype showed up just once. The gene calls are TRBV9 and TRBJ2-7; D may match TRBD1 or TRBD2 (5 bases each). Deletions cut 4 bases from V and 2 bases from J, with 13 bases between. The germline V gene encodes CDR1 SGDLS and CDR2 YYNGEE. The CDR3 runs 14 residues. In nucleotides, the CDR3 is TGTGCCAGCAGCACAGGACTCCAAACCTACGAGCAGTACTTC. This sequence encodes CASSTGLQTYEQYF.

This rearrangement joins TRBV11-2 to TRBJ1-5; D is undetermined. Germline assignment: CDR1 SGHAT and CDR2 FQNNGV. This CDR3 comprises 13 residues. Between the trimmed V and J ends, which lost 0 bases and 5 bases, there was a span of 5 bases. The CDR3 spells CASSLEIDQPQHF. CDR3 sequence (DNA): TGTGCCAGCAGCTTAGAAATCGATCAGCCCCAGCATTTT.

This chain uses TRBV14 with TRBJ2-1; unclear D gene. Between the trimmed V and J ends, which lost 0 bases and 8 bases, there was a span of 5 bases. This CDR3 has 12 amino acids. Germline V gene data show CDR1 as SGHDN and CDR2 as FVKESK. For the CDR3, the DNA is TGTGCCAGCAGCCAAGACTTTCATGAGCAGTTCTTC. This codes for CASSQDFHEQFF. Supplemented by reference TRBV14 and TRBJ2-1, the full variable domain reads EAGVTQFPSHSVIEKGQTVTLRCDPISGHDNLYWYRRVMGKEIKFLLHFVKESKQDESGMPNNRFLAERTGGTYSTLKVQPAELEDSGVYFCASSQDFHEQFFGPGTRLTVL.

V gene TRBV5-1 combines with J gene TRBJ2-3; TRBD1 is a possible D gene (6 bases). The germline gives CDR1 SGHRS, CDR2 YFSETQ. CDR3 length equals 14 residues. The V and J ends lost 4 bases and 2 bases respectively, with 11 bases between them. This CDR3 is CASSGGQTTDTQYF. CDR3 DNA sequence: TGCGCCAGCAGCGGCGGACAGACCACAGATACGCAGTATTTT.

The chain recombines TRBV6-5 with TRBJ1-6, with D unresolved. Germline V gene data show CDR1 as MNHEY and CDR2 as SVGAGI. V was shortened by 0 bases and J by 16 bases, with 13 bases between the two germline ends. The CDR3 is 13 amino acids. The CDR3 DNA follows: TGTGCCAGCAGTTACTCGACGGACGGGAAGCTCCACTTT. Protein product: CASSYSTDGKLHF.

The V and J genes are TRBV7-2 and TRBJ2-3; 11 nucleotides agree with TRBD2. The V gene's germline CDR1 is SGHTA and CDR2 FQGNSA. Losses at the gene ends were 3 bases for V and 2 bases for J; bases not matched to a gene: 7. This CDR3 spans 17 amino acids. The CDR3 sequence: CASSFPSGGTYTDTQYF. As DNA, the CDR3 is TGTGCCAGCAGCTTCCCTAGCGGGGGGACCTACACAGATACGCAGTATTTT.

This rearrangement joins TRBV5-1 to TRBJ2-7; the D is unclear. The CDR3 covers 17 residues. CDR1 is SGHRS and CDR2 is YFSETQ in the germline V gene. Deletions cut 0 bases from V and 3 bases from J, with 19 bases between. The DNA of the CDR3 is TGCGCCAGCAGCTTGGGGGGAACCTCACCCTGGGGCTACGAGCAGTACTTC. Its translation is CASSLGGTSPWGYEQYF.

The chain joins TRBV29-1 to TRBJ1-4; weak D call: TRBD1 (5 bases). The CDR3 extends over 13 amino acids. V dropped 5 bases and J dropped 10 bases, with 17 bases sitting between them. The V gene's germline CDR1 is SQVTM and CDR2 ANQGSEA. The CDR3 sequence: CSVRQSGPGKLFF. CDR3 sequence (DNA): TGCAGCGTTCGCCAGTCAGGGCCAGGAAAACTGTTTTTT.

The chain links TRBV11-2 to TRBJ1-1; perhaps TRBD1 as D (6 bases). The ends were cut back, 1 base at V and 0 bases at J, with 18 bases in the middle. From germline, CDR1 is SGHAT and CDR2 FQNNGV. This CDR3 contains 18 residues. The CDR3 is CASSLGRLTRDMNTEAFF. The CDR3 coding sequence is TGTGCCAGCAGCTTAGGCCGTTTAACGAGGGACATGAACACTGAAGCTTTCTTT.

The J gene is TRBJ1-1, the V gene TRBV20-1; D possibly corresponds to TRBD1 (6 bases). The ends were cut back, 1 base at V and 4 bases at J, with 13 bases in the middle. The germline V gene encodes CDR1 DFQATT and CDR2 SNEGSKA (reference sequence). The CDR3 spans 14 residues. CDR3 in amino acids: CSARAGASFTEAFF. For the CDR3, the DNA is TGCAGTGCTAGAGCGGGGGCGAGTTTCACTGAAGCTTTCTTT.

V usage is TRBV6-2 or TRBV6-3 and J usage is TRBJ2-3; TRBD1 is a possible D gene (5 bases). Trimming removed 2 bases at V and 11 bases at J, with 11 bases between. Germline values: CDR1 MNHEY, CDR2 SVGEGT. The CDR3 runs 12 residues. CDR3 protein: CASSYGATGQYF. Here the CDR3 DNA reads TGTGCCAGCAGTTACGGGGCGACGGGGCAGTATTTT.

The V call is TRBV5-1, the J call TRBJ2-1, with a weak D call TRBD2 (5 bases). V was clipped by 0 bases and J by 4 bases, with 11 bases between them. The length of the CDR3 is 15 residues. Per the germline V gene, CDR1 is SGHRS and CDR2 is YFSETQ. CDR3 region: CASSLELASYNEQFF. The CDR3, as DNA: TGCGCCAGCAGCTTGGAGCTAGCTTCTTACAATGAGCAGTTCTTC.

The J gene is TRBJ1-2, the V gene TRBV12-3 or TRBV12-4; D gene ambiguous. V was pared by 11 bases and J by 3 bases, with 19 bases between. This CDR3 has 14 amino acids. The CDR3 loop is CASRDGEGDYGYTF. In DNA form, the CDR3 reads TGTGCCTCCCGAGACGGGGAGGGCGACTATGGCTACACCTTC.

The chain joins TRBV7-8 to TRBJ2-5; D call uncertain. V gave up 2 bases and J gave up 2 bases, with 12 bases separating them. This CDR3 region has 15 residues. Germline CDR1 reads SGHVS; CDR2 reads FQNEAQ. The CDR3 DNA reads TGTGCCAGCAGCTTACTCCTCGCGGCGCAAGAGACCCAGTACTTC. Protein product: CASSLLLAAQETQYF.

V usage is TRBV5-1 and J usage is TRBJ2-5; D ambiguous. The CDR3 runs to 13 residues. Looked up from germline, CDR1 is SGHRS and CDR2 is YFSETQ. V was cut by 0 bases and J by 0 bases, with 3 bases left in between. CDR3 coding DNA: TGCGCCAGCAGCTTGGAACACCAAGAGACCCAGTACTTC. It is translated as CASSLEHQETQYF.

Here the CDR3 DNA reads TGTGCCAGCAACCCAAGTCAAGTAGCCAAAAACATTCAGTACTTC. Its protein is CASNPSQVAKNIQYF. The gene calls are TRBV2 and TRBJ2-4; the D is unclear. The germline V gene encodes CDR1 SNHLY and CDR2 FYNNEI. The length of the CDR3 is 15 residues. V was shortened by 7 bases and J by 0 bases, with 13 bases between the two germline ends.

This CDR3 reads CASSLMRIAGTGDTQYF. Written as DNA, the CDR3 is TGTGCCAGCAGCTTAATGCGGATAGCGGGGACCGGAGATACGCAGTATTTT. The gene calls are TRBV7-3 and TRBJ2-3; 8 bases agree with TRBD2. Per the germline V gene, CDR1 is SGHTA and CDR2 is FQGTGA. The CDR3 sequence is 17 residues long. V lost 1 base to trimming and J lost 5 bases; unmatched junction nucleotides: 11.

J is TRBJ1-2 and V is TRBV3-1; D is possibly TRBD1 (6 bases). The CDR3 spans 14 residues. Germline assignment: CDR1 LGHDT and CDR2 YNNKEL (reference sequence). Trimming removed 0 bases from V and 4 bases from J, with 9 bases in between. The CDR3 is CASSQDQGLYGYTF. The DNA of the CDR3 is TGTGCCAGCAGCCAAGATCAGGGGCTCTATGGCTACACCTTC.

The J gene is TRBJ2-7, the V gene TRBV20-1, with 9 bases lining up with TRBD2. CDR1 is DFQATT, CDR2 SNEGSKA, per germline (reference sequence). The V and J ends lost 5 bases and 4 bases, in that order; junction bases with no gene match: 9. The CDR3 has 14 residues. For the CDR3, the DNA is TGCAGTGCTGGAACGACTAGCGGATCTTACGAGCAGTACTTC. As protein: CSAGTTSGSYEQYF.

The chain's CDR3 is CASSSPGQGFYEQYF. For the CDR3, the DNA is TGCGCCAGCAGCTCTCCGGGACAGGGATTCTACGAGCAGTACTTC. The V and J genes are TRBV5-1 and TRBJ2-7; TRBD1 agrees at 9 bases. In germline, CDR1 is SGHRS, CDR2 YFSETQ. The CDR3 sequence is 15 residues long. Losses at the gene ends were 3 bases for V and 3 bases for J; bases not matched to a gene: 7. The full variable domain, its missing parts supplied by reference TRBV5-1 and TRBJ2-7, is KAGVTQTPRYLIKTRGQQVTLSCSPISGHRSVSWYQQTPGQGLQFLFEYFSETQRNKGNFPGRFSGRQFSNSRSEMNVSTLELGDSALYLCASSSPGQGFYEQYFGPGTRLTVT.

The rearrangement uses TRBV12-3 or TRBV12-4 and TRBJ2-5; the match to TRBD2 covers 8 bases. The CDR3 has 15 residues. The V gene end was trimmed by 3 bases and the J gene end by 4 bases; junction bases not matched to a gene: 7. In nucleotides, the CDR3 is TGTGCCAGCAGTTTCGACGGACTAGCTCGAGAGACCCAGTACTTC. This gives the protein CASSFDGLARETQYF.

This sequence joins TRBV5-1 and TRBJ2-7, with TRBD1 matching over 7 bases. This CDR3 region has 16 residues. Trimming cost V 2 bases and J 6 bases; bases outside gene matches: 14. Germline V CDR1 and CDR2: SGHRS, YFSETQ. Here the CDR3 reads CASSFNPGQTFSEQYF. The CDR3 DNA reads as TGCGCCAGCAGCTTCAATCCGGGACAGACCTTTTCCGAGCAGTACTTC.

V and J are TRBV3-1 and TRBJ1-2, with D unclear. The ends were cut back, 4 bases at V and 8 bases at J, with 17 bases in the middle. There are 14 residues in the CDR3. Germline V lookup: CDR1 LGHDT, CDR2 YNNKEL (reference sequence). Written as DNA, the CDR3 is TGTGCCAGCAGCCCGGTACTTGAAGGCGGGGGCTACACCTTC. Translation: CASSPVLEGGGYTF.

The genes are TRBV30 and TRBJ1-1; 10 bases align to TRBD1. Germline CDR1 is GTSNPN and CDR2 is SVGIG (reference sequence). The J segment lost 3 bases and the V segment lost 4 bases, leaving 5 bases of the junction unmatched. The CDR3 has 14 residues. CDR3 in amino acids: CAWTRQGADTEAFF. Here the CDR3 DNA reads TGTGCCTGGACCAGACAGGGGGCGGACACTGAAGCTTTCTTT.

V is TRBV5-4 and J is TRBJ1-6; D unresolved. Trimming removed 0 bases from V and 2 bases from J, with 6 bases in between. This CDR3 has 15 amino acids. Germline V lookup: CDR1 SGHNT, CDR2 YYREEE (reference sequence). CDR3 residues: CASSLGQAYNSPLHF. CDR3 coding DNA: TGTGCCAGCAGCTTGGGACAAGCCTATAATTCACCCCTCCACTTT. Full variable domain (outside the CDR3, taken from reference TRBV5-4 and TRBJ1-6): ETGVTQSPTHLIKTRGQQVTLRCSSQSGHNTVSWYQQALGQGPQFIFQYYREEENGRGNFPPRFSGLQFPNYSSELNVNALELDDSALYLCASSLGQAYNSPLHFGNGTRLTVT.

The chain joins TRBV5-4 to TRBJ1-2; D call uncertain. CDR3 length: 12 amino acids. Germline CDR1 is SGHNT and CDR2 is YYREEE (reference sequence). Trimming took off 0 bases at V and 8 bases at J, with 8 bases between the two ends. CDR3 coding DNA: TGTGCCAGCAGCTTGGAGAATCTCGGCTACACCTTC. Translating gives CASSLENLGYTF. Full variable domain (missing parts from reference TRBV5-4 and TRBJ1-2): ETGVTQSPTHLIKTRGQQVTLRCSSQSGHNTVSWYQQALGQGPQFIFQYYREEENGRGNFPPRFSGLQFPNYSSELNVNALELDDSALYLCASSLENLGYTFGSGTRLTVV.